This T cell receptor beta chain originates from a study of T cells in Graves' hyperthyroidism and ophthalmopathy (dated by TCRdb to about 2019). About the investigation overall: Peripheral blood was sampled at the time of initial diagnosis, prior to any treatment. A discovery cohort of roughly 100 patients, 43 with Graves' ophthalmopathy and about 58 with stable Graves' hyperthyroidism, was used to find distinguishing TCR V-J signatures. Whether ophthalmopathy could be predicted prospectively was tested in an independent validation cohort made up of approximately 19 hyperthyroidism patients plus 17 patients who later progressed to ophthalmopathy. The 90 to 100 discovery patients were randomly split 7:3 into training and test sets. Thyroid tissue and blood T-cell repertoires from several Graves' hyperthyroidism patients were also compared in the study. Once sampling was done, hyperthyroidism patients were given methimazole at a starting dose of 30 mg daily, whereas ophthalmopathy patients were given high-dose intravenous methylprednisolone. According to the paper, TCR Vbeta CDR3 sequencing was carried out on about 140 peripheral blood samples, which came from fewer than 50 ophthalmopathy, about 75 hyperthyroidism and about 17 progressor patients.

Points on this clonotype: This receptor's antigen is unknown. There are no base qualities to consult, and no much larger clone falls within one base.

TCR beta CDR3 regions were amplified from RNA transcripts. A first-round RT-PCR of the TCR CDR3 used the HTBI primer set with the Qiagen OneStep RT-PCR kit. Libraries were constructed in a second round of multiplex PCR, after which size selection and purification were carried out. Paired-end sequencing of the libraries was performed with 100 bp reads on an Illumina HiSeq2000. The paper's processing steps were these. SOAPnuke was used to process the raw data, throwing out any read that contained adapters or uncalled bases, had a mean Phred below 15, or lacked an exact constant-primer or identifier match. High-quality paired reads were merged using COPE v1.2.5, and each unique nucleotide sequence was defined as a clonotype. MiTCR v1.1 was used to align clonotypes to the IMGT TRBV, TRBD and TRBJ reference segments. Only V-J combinations with frequency above 0.0001, covering roughly 99% of repertoires, were analysed. A TCS score was defined as the ratio of F50 (clonal expansion) to E x V (chaos), with BLOSUM62-based TCRdist applied between CDR3 peptides within each V-J. Welch's t-statistics and random forest reduced several hundred V-J features to roughly 13, which were used in a naive Bayes classifier (R e1071). TCRdb trimmed public reads at Q25 via fastp, called clones via MiXCR and kept in-frame beta chains. Every distinct CDR3 protein forms one entry, paired with its most common genes and DNA. The V and J calls come from TCRdb's annotation, not from the publication. This sample gives around 700,000 distinct CDR3 sequences in total; around 19% of them show up just once. Jointly, the top ten make up 16% of the sample.

General conclusions and limits of the study: In validation, the model predicted progression to ophthalmopathy with around 71% sensitivity and approximately 78% specificity, a median of approximately 6.7 months before onset. No statistical method was used to fix the sample size in advance, and group allocation was not hidden from the investigators. In cross-validation, a model built on a 13 V-J signature told ophthalmopathy apart from stable hyperthyroidism with about 90% sensitivity and about 81% specificity, and in testing the same model reached 80%/75%. Most expanded thyroid clonotypes (frequency above 0.001) were also found in blood, which suggests that blood repertoires may mirror thyroid immune responses.

The hyperthyroidism patients were between 18 and 65 years old and newly diagnosed, with a disease duration of less than 2 months. The study excluded patients with uncontrolled infections, other autoimmune diseases, pregnancy or lactation. Diagnoses were based on clinical symptoms, serum thyroxine and TRAb, thyroid ultrasound and orbital computed tomography. For progressor patients, blood was drawn at the first diagnosis of hyperthyroidism, before any ophthalmopathy symptoms had appeared. Ficoll-Paque density gradient centrifugation was used to isolate PBMCs from around 10 ml of fresh peripheral blood. Progressor patients were initially diagnosed with Graves' hyperthyroidism and developed ophthalmopathy during follow-up. Total RNA was extracted with Trizol reagent, and quality was checked on an Agilent 2100 Bioanalyzer. The cysteine opens and the phenylalanine closes a CDR3 of 16 amino acids. Only the CDR3 DNA stays, 48 bases, in frame from base 1. The germline ends are 11 bases apart after V is trimmed by 0 bases and J by 1 base. From a lookup of the germline V gene, CDR1 and CDR2 are MGHRA and YSYEKL.

Sample: blood. The clonotype originates from a woman between 50 and 59 years old with Graves' hyperthyroidism that later progressed to Graves' ophthalmopathy. Recombination connected TRBV4-1 to TRBJ2-3, with the identity of the D gene unclear. The CDR3 is CASSQDRRQRTDTQYF. The DNA sequence reads TGCGCCAGCAGCCAAGATCGGCGGCAACGCACAGATACGCAGTATTTT.